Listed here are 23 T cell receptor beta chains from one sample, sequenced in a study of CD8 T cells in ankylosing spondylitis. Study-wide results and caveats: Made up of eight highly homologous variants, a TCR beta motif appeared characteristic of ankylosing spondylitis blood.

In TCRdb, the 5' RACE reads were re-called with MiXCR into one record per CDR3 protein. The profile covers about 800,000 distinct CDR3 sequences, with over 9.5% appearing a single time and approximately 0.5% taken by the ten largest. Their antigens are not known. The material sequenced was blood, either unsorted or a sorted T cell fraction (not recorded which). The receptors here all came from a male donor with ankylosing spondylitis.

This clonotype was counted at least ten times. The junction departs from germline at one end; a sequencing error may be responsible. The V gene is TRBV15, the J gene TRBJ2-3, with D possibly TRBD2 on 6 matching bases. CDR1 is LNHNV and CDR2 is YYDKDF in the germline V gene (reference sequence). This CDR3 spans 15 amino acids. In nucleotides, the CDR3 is TGTGCCACCGGCAGACTAGAGCGGGGCACAGATACGCAGTATTTT. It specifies CATGRLERGTDTQYF.

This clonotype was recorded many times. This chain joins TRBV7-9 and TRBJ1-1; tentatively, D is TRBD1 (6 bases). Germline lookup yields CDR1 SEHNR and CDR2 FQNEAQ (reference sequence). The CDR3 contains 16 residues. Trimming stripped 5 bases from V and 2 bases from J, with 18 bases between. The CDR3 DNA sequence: TGTGCCAGCAGCCCCCGGCGTTTCAGGGGAAACACTGAAGCTTTCTTT. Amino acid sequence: CASSPRRFRGNTEAFF. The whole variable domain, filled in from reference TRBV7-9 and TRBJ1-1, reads DTGVSQNPRHKITKRGQNVTFRCDPISEHNRLYWYRQTLGQGPEFLTYFQNEAQLEKSRLLSDRFSAERPKGSFSTLEIQRTEQGDSAMYLCASSPRRFRGNTEAFFGQGTRLTVV.

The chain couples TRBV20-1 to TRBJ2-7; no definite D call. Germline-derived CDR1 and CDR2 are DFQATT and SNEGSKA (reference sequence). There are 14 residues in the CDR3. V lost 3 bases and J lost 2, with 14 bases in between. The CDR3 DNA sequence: TGCAGTGCTAGCCAAGGTCTCAGAGCCTACGAGCAGTACTTC. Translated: CSASQGLRAYEQYF.

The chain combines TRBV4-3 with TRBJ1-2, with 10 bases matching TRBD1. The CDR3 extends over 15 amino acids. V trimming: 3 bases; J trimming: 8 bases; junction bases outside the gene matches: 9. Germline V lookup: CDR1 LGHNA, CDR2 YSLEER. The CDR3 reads CASSHSGTGVGGYTF. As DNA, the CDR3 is TGCGCCAGCAGCCACTCCGGGACAGGGGTTGGGGGCTACACCTTC.

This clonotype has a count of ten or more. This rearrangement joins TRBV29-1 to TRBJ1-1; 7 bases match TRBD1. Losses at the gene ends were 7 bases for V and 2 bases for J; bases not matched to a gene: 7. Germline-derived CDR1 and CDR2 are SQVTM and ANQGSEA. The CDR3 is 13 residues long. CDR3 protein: CSAGTDPNTEAFF. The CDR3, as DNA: TGCAGCGCAGGGACAGATCCCAACACTGAAGCTTTCTTT.

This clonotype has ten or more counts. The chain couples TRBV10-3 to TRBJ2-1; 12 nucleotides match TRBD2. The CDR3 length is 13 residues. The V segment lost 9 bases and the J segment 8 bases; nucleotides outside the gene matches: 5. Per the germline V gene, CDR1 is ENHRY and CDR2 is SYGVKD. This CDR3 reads CAILLAGGHEQFF. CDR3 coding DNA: TGTGCCATACTACTAGCGGGGGGCCATGAGCAGTTCTTC.

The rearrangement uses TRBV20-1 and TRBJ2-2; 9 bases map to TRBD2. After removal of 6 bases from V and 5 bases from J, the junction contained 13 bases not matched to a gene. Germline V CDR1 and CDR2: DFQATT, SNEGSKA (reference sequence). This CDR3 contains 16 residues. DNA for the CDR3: TGCAGTGCCACTAGTAGCGGGAGAGGAGGAACCGGGGAGCTGTTTTTT. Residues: CSATSSGRGGTGELFF.

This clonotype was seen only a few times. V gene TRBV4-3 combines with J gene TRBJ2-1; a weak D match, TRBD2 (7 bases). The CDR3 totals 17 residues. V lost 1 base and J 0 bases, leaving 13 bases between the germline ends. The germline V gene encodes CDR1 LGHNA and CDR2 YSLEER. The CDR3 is CASSQGLGGVSYNEQFF. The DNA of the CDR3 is TGCGCCAGCAGCCAAGGTCTAGGGGGGGTCTCCTACAATGAGCAGTTCTTC.

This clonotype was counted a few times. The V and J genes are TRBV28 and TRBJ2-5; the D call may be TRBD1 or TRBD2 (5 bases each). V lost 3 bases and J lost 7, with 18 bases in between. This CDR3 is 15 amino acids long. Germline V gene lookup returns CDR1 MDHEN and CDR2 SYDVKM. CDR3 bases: TGTGCCAGCAGTTTCGAAGGTCAGGGAGTAGGGACCCAGTACTTC. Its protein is CASSFEGQGVGTQYF. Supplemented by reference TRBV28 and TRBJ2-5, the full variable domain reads DVKVTQSSRYLVKRTGEKVFLECVQDMDHENMFWYRQDPGLGLRLIYFSYDVKMKEKGDIPEGYSVSREKKERFSLILESASTNQTSMYLCASSFEGQGVGTQYFGPGTRLLVL.

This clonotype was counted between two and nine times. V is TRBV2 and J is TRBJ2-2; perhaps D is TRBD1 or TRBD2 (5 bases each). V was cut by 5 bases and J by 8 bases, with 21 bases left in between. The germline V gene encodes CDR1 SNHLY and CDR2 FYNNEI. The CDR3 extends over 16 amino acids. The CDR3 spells CASSLRDLFFSGELFF. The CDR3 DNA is TGTGCCAGCAGTCTCCGGGACCTCTTTTTTTCTGGGGAGCTGTTTTTT. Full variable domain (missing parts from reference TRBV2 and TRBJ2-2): EPEVTQTPSHQVTQMGQEVILRCVPISNHLYFYWYRQILGQKVEFLVSFYNNEISEKSEIFDDQFSVERPDGSNFTLKIRSTKLEDSAMYFCASSLRDLFFSGELFFGEGSRLTVL.

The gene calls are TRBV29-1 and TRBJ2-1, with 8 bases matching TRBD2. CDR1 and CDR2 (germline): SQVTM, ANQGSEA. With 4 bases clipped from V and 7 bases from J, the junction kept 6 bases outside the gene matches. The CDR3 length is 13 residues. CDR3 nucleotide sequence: TGCAGCGTTGCCGGGGGGGCCTTAAATGAGCAGTTCTTC. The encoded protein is CSVAGGALNEQFF.

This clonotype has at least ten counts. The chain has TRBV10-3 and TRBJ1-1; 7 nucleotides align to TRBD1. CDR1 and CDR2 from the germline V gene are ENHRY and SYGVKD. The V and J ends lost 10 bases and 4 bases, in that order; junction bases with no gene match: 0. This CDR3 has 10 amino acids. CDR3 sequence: CATGGTEAFF. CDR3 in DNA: TGTGCCACAGGGGGCACTGAAGCTTTCTTT.

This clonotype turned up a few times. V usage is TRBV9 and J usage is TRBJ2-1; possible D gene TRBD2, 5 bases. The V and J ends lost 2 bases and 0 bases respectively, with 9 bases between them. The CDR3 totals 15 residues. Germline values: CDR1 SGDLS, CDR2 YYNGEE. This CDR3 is CASSVAGLSYNEQFF. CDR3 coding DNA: TGTGCCAGCAGCGTTGCGGGCCTCTCCTACAATGAGCAGTTCTTC.

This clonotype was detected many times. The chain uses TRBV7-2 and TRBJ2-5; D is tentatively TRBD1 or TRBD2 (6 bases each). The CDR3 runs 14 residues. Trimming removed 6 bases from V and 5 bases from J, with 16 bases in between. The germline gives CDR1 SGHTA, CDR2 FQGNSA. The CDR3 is CASRPTQGRETQYF. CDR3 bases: TGTGCCAGCAGACCGACCCAGGGGAGGGAGACCCAGTACTTC.

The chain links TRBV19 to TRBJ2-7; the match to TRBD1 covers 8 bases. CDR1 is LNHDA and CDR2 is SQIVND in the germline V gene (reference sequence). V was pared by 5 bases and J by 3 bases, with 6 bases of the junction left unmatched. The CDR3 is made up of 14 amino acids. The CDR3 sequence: CASSSYRGNYEQYF. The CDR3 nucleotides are TGTGCCAGTAGTTCATACAGGGGGAACTACGAGCAGTACTTC.

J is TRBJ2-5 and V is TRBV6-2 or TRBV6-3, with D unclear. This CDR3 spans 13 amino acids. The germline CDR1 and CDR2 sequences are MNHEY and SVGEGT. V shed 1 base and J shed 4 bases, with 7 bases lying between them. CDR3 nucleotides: TGTGCCAGCAGTTACTTCGTCTCAGAGACCCAGTACTTC. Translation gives CASSYFVSETQYF.

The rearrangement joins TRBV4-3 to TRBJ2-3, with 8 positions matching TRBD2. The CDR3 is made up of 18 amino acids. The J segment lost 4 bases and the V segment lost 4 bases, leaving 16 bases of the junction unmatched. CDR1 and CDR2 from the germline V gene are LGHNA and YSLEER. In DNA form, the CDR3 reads TGCGCCAGCAGCCCAGGTGGTGCCTTTGCGGGAGGACCAGATACGCAGTATTTT. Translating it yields CASSPGGAFAGGPDTQYF.

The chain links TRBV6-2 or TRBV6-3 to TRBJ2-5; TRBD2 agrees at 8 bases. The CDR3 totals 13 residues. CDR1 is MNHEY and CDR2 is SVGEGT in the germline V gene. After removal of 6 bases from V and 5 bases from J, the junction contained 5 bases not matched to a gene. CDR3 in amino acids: CASRRGAGETQYF. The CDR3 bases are TGTGCCAGCAGGCGGGGGGCAGGGGAGACCCAGTACTTC.

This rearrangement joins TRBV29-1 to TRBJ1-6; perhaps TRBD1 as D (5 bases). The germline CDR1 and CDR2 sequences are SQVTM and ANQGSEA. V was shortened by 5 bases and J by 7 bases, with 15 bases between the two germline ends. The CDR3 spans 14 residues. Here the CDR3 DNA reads TGCAGCGTTTTGGGGCCTAACCCAAATTCACCCCTCCACTTT. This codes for CSVLGPNPNSPLHF.

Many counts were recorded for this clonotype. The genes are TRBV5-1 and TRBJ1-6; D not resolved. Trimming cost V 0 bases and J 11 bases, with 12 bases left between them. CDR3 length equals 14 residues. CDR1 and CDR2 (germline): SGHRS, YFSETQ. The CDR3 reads CASSLDRLIAPLHF. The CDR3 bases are TGCGCCAGCAGCTTGGACAGACTGATAGCACCCCTCCACTTT.

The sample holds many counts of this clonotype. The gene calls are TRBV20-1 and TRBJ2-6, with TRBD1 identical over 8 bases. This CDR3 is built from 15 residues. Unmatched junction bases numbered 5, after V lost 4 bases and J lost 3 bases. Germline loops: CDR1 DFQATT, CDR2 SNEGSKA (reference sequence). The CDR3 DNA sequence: TGCAGTGCTAAGGACAGGGTGCGTGGGGCCAACGTCCTGACTTTC. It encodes CSAKDRVRGANVLTF.

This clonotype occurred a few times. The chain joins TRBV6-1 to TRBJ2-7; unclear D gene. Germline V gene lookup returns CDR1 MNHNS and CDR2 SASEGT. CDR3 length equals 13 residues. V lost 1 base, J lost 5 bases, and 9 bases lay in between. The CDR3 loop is CASSEVQLNEQYF. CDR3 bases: TGTGCCAGCAGTGAAGTTCAACTAAACGAGCAGTACTTC.

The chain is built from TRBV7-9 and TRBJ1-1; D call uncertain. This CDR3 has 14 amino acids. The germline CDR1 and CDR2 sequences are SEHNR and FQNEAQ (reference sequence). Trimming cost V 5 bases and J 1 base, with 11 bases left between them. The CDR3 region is CASSPWATNTEAFF. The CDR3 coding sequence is TGTGCCAGCAGCCCTTGGGCCACGAACACTGAAGCTTTCTTT.